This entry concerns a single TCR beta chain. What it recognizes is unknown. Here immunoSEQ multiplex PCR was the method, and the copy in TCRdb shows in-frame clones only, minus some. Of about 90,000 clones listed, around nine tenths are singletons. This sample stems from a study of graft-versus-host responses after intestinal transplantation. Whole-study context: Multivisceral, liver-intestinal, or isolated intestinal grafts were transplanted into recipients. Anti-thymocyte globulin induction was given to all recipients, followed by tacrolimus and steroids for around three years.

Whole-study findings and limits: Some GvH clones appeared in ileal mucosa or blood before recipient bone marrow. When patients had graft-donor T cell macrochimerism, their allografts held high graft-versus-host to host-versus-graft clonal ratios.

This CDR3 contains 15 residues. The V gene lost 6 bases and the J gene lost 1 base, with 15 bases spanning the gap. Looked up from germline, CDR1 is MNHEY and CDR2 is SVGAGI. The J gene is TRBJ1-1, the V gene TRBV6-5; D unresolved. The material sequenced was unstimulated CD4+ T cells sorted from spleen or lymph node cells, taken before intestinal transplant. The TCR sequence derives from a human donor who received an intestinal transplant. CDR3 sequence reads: CASRSASSGNTEAFF. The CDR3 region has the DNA TGTGCCAGCAGATCGGCCTCATCGGGGAACACTGAAGCTTTCTTT.